This TCR beta chain was retrieved from a study of T cells in Graves' hyperthyroidism and ophthalmopathy. This clonotype was seen many times. Per the germline V gene, CDR1 is SNHLY and CDR2 is FYNNEI. The CDR3 has 14 residues. The V end lost 7 bases, the J end lost 2 bases, and 9 bases lay between the germline ends. TCR beta CDR3 regions were amplified from RNA. The TCR CDR3 first-round RT-PCR relied on the HTBI primer set. MiXCR, run by TCRdb on the multiplex PCR reads, gives a single entry per CDR3 protein. The sample shows 560,000 or so distinct CDR3 sequences, around 45% of them seen only once. Sequencing was carried out using peripheral blood or thyroid tissue (not recorded which). The TCR sequence derives from a woman aged 18-29 years with Graves' hyperthyroidism. This rearrangement joins TRBV2 to TRBJ1-6; D possibly corresponds to TRBD1 (5 bases). The CDR3 region is CASNGHPYNSPLHF. As DNA, the CDR3 is TGTGCCAGCAATGGACACCCCTATAATTCACCCCTCCACTTT.